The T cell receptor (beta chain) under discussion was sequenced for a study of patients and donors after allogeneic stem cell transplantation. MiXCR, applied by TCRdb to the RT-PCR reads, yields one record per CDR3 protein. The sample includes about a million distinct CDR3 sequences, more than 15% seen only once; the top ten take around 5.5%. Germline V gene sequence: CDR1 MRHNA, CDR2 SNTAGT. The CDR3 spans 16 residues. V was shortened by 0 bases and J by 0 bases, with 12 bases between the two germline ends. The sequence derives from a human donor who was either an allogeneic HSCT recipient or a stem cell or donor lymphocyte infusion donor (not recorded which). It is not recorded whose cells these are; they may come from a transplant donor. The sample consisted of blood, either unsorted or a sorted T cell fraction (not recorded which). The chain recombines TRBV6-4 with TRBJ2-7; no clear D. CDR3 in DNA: TGTGCCAGCAGTGACTCGGCAGGCCCTAGCTCCTACGAGCAGTACTTC. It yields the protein CASSDSAGPSSYEQYF.